Listed here are 32 T cell receptor beta chains from one sample, sequenced in a study of blood T cell repertoires in COVID-19. Clones were sequenced by immunoSEQ multiplex PCR, and TCRdb holds only the in-frame ones, with some missing. This repertoire shows some 200,000 clones, 86% found once; its top ten account for about 4%. The sample consisted of PBMCs or T cells enriched from blood (not recorded which). These TCRs come from a woman aged 40 to 50 with acute COVID-19.

The gene calls are TRBV19 and TRBJ1-2; D gene ambiguous. V gave up 4 bases and J gave up 0 bases, with 9 bases separating them. Per germline, CDR1 LNHDA and CDR2 SQIVND (reference sequence). This CDR3 region has 14 residues. The CDR3 bases are TGTGCCAGTAGTAGCGACTTAGCTAACTATGGCTACACCTTC. It is translated as CASSSDLANYGYTF.

The chain is built from TRBV15 and TRBJ1-2; 7 bases are a match to TRBD1. The CDR3 is 18 amino acids. V trimming: 3 bases; J trimming: 2 bases; junction bases outside the gene matches: 15. Germline CDR1 is LNHNV and CDR2 is YYDKDF (reference sequence). CDR3 sequence reads: CATSSRAATGKANYGYTF. CDR3 DNA: TGTGCCACCAGCAGCCGAGCCGCGACAGGGAAGGCGAACTATGGCTACACCTTC.

V is TRBV7-2 and J is TRBJ1-5, with D maybe TRBD1 (6 bases). The CDR3 has 13 amino acids. V was clipped by 6 bases and J by 6 bases, with 12 bases between them. In germline, CDR1 is SGHTA, CDR2 FQGNSA. This chain's CDR3 is CASRPTGSQPQHF. CDR3 bases: TGTGCCAGCAGGCCAACAGGGTCTCAGCCCCAGCATTTT.

The CDR3 loop is CASSNLRVTLNTEAFF. CDR3 sequence (DNA): TGTGCCAGCAGCAATCTCCGGGTCACCTTGAACACTGAAGCTTTCTTT. The chain has TRBV6-2 or TRBV6-3 and TRBJ1-1, with D hard to call. Germline V gene data show CDR1 as MNHEY and CDR2 as SVGEGT. This CDR3 spans 16 amino acids. Trimming removed 6 bases at V and 0 bases at J, with 17 bases between.

Comment on this clone: One junction end disagrees with the germline gene, perhaps due to a read error. This sequence joins TRBV7-3 and TRBJ2-2; D ambiguous. Germline lookup yields CDR1 SGHTA and CDR2 FQGTGA. The CDR3 length is 11 residues. The CDR3 loop reads CASSLTGELFF. CDR3 coding DNA: TGTGCCAGCAGCCTAACCGGGGAGCTGTTTTTT.

This clone was detected a few times. The chain employs TRBV9 and TRBJ2-2, with D possibly matching TRBD2 (5 bases). Trimming took off 1 base at V and 3 bases at J, with 13 bases between the two ends. This CDR3 has 16 amino acids. The V gene's germline CDR1 is SGDLS and CDR2 YYNGEE. The CDR3 protein is CASSVTPDSYTGELFF. The CDR3 DNA reads as TGTGCCAGCAGCGTAACCCCGGACTCATACACCGGGGAGCTGTTTTTT.

This clone was counted between two and nine times. The chain is built from TRBV2 and TRBJ1-2; 7 nucleotides agree with TRBD1. This CDR3 contains 14 residues. After removal of 4 bases from V and 4 bases from J, the junction contained 6 bases not matched to a gene. CDR1 is SNHLY and CDR2 is FYNNEI in the germline V gene. CDR3 sequence reads: CASSARGRVYGYTF. The CDR3, as DNA: TGTGCCAGCAGTGCGAGGGGGCGCGTCTATGGCTACACCTTC.

The chain uses TRBV7-9 and TRBJ2-2; D is ambiguous. From germline, CDR1 is SEHNR and CDR2 FQNEAQ (reference sequence). The CDR3 is 16 amino acids. The V and J ends lost 1 base and 0 bases respectively, with 9 bases between them. CDR3 coding DNA: TGTGCCAGCAGCTTAGAGGTTACAGCGAACACCGGGGAGCTGTTTTTT. Residues: CASSLEVTANTGELFF.

The chain has TRBV7-2 and TRBJ1-1, with unresolved D. The germline V gene encodes CDR1 SGHTA and CDR2 FQGNSA. The germline V and J ends were trimmed by 1 base and 0 bases, with 12 bases remaining between them. The CDR3 extends over 16 amino acids. The CDR3 DNA sequence: TGTGCCAGCAGCTTAGGGGCCGGTTACATGAACACTGAAGCTTTCTTT. Amino acids: CASSLGAGYMNTEAFF.

The chain couples TRBV18 to TRBJ1-4, with D perhaps matching TRBD1 (5 bases). V lost 2 bases and J lost 7, with 17 bases in between. Germline V CDR1 and CDR2: KGHSH, LQKENI. There are 16 residues in the CDR3. The CDR3 protein is CASSPTGSRTFEKLFF. The CDR3 nucleotides are TGTGCCAGCTCACCAACAGGATCCAGGACCTTTGAAAAACTGTTTTTT.

V gene TRBV18 combines with J gene TRBJ1-5; no reliable D call. Germline V CDR1 and CDR2: KGHSH, LQKENI. The germline V and J ends were trimmed by 4 bases and 5 bases, with 9 bases remaining between them. This CDR3 is built from 13 residues. The DNA of the CDR3 is TGTGCCAGCTCACAAGTGAGTGATCAGCCCCAGCATTTT. As protein: CASSQVSDQPQHF.

The genes are TRBV11-2 and TRBJ2-7; tentative D call: TRBD1 (6 bases). The V end lost 5 bases, the J end lost 3 bases, and 17 bases lay between the germline ends. CDR1 is SGHAT, CDR2 FQNNGV, per germline. This CDR3 is 15 amino acids long. CDR3 in amino acids: CASSPGQSGRYEQYF. Here the CDR3 DNA reads TGTGCCAGCAGCCCTGGACAGTCGGGTCGCTACGAGCAGTACTTC.

The chain links TRBV5-1 to TRBJ2-3; 8 bases line up with TRBD1. The CDR3 spans 15 residues. CDR1 SGHRS and CDR2 YFSETQ come from the germline V gene. V trimming: 0 bases; J trimming: 2 bases; junction bases outside the gene matches: 2. The DNA for the CDR3 is TGCGCCAGCAGCTTGGCGGACAGGGACACAGATACGCAGTATTTT. Encoded protein: CASSLADRDTDTQYF.

V is TRBV5-1 and J is TRBJ1-4; 7 bases align to TRBD1. The J segment lost 5 bases and the V segment lost 0 bases, leaving 13 bases of the junction unmatched. CDR1 and CDR2 from the germline V gene are SGHRS and YFSETQ. The CDR3 is 18 residues long. The CDR3 loop is CASSLALTGNRANEKLFF. DNA for the CDR3: TGCGCCAGCAGCTTGGCCCTGACAGGGAATAGGGCAAATGAAAAACTGTTTTTT.

This clone has only one observation. The DNA of the CDR3 is TGCGCCAGCAGCCAACGAAAGGACACGAACACTGAAGCTTTCTTT. The encoded protein is CASSQRKDTNTEAFF. V is TRBV4-1 and J is TRBJ1-1; weak D call: TRBD1 (5 bases). The CDR3 covers 15 residues. Germline-derived CDR1 and CDR2 are MGHRA and YSYEKL. The V end lost 2 bases, the J end lost 1 base, and 11 bases lay between the germline ends.

V is TRBV2 and J is TRBJ1-5, with D tentatively TRBD1 (6 bases). V was cut by 6 bases and J by 6 bases, with 18 bases left in between. The CDR3 length is 15 residues. Germline V gene lookup returns CDR1 SNHLY and CDR2 FYNNEI. The CDR3: CASSDTGIPGQPQHF. As DNA, the CDR3 is TGTGCCAGCAGCGATACAGGGATTCCGGGTCAGCCCCAGCATTTT.

The chain employs TRBV5-1 and TRBJ2-1, with TRBD1 matching 9 bases. V shed 4 bases, J shed 4 bases, and the junction held 3 bases outside the gene matches. CDR3 length: 14 residues. Germline V CDR1 and CDR2: SGHRS, YFSETQ. The CDR3 DNA sequence: TGCGCCAGCAGCCCCGGGACAGGGTACAATGAGCAGTTCTTC. Encoded protein: CASSPGTGYNEQFF. The full variable domain, rest sourced from reference TRBV5-1 and TRBJ2-1, is KAGVTQTPRYLIKTRGQQVTLSCSPISGHRSVSWYQQTPGQGLQFLFEYFSETQRNKGNFPGRFSGRQFSNSRSEMNVSTLELGDSALYLCASSPGTGYNEQFFGPGTRLTVL.

The chain links TRBV13 to TRBJ2-3; a possible D gene is TRBD1 (7 bases). Trimming removed 1 base at V and 13 bases at J, with 18 bases between. This CDR3 has 14 amino acids. Germline-derived CDR1 and CDR2 are PRHDT and FYEKMQ (reference sequence). The DNA for the CDR3 is TGTGCCAGCAGCTTAGAAGGAGGGGGCGCGTCGAAGTATTTT. Its protein is CASSLEGGGASKYF.

This clone was recorded at least ten times. This sample includes further DNA sequences coding for the same CDR3. This chain connects TRBV7-3 to TRBJ1-1, with D possibly matching TRBD1 (5 bases). Germline assignment: CDR1 SGHTA and CDR2 FQGTGA. Trimming took off 2 bases at V and 1 base at J, with 5 bases between the two ends. The CDR3 extends over 13 amino acids. DNA for the CDR3: TGTGCCAGCAGCTTACAGGGGAACACTGAAGCTTTCTTT. This gives the protein CASSLQGNTEAFF.

The chain has TRBV6-2 or TRBV6-3 and TRBJ1-4, with D possibly matching TRBD1 (5 bases). This CDR3 has 16 residues. Germline CDR1 reads MNHEY; CDR2 reads SVGEGT. V was clipped by 2 bases and J by 1 base, with 11 bases between them. CDR3 sequence (DNA): TGTGCCAGCAGTTACGCCGACAGAGAAACTAATGAAAAACTGTTTTTT. This translates into CASSYADRETNEKLFF.

V usage is TRBV10-1 and J usage is TRBJ1-6; maybe TRBD1 (6 bases). Germline loops: CDR1 WNHNN, CDR2 SYGVQD (reference sequence). This CDR3 is 15 amino acids long. V gave up 9 bases and J gave up 2 bases, with 14 bases separating them. CDR3 residues: CARSRGAPYNSPLHF. CDR3 in DNA: TGCGCCAGAAGCAGGGGAGCTCCCTATAATTCACCCCTCCACTTT.

The rearrangement joins TRBV9 to TRBJ1-1; the match to TRBD1 covers 7 bases. With V trimmed by 3 bases and J by 1 base, 12 bases remained unmatched. CDR1 and CDR2 (germline): SGDLS, YYNGEE. The length of the CDR3 is 17 residues. DNA of the CDR3: TGTGCCAGCAGCGCACCCCGGGACAGCGTTGAGAACACTGAAGCTTTCTTT. Protein product: CASSAPRDSVENTEAFF.

The table lists this clone with a count of one. The chain uses TRBV11-2 and TRBJ1-2; no definite D call. The V and J ends lost 5 bases and 2 bases respectively, with 15 bases between them. This CDR3 has 15 residues. The germline CDR1 and CDR2 sequences are SGHAT and FQNNGV. The CDR3 region is CASSPSGIWNYGYTF. DNA for the CDR3: TGTGCCAGCAGCCCATCGGGGATTTGGAACTATGGCTACACCTTC.

The chain combines TRBV7-9 with TRBJ1-1, with TRBD1 identical over 7 bases. This CDR3 is built from 14 residues. V lost 5 bases, J lost 7 bases, and 10 bases stayed unmatched. Germline values: CDR1 SEHNR, CDR2 FQNEAQ (reference sequence). The CDR3 region has the DNA TGTGCCAGCAGCCCAGCCGGACAGGCCTTTGAAGCTTTCTTT. Its protein is CASSPAGQAFEAFF.

The chain uses TRBV30 and TRBJ1-1, with D perhaps matching TRBD1 (5 bases). V dropped 1 base and J dropped 7 bases, with 22 bases sitting between them. Looked up from germline, CDR1 is GTSNPN and CDR2 is SVGIG (reference sequence). The CDR3 has 16 residues. The CDR3 spells CAWSDPPGSSGGEAFF. CDR3 sequence (DNA): TGTGCCTGGAGTGACCCTCCGGGTTCCTCGGGGGGTGAAGCTTTCTTT.

The CDR3 region has the DNA TGTGCCAGCAGTTACTCGGGAGGGAGGAATGAAAAACTGTTTTTT. Translating it yields CASSYSGGRNEKLFF. The V call is TRBV6-5, the J call TRBJ1-4, with unresolved D. In germline, CDR1 is MNHEY, CDR2 SVGAGI. With 0 bases removed from V and 5 bases from J, the gap between germline ends came to 10 bases. This CDR3 is built from 15 residues.

The V call is TRBV5-1, the J call TRBJ2-5, with TRBD2 identical over 10 bases. Trimming at V came to 3 bases and at J to 1 base, leaving 6 bases not matched to a gene. Germline CDR1 SGHRS, CDR2 YFSETQ. The CDR3 length is 16 residues. The CDR3 loop reads CASSWSSGGLQETQYF. In DNA form, the CDR3 reads TGCGCCAGCAGCTGGTCTAGCGGGGGTCTCCAAGAGACCCAGTACTTC.

This sequence joins TRBV6-4 and TRBJ1-1, with D uncertain. Germline CDR1 is MRHNA and CDR2 is SNTAGT. V shed 6 bases and J shed 1 base, with 12 bases lying between them. There are 14 residues in the CDR3. As DNA, the CDR3 is TGTGCCAGCAGGGGTACTATGGAGAACACTGAAGCTTTCTTT. It yields the protein CASRGTMENTEAFF.

To note about this clone: Within the sample, other DNA sequences also encode this same CDR3. The chain links TRBV11-2 to TRBJ1-1, with D tentatively TRBD1 (5 bases). Germline lookup yields CDR1 SGHAT and CDR2 FQNNGV. The CDR3 runs to 14 residues. V lost 1 base and J 1 base, leaving 7 bases between the germline ends. In nucleotides, the CDR3 is TGTGCCAGCAGCTTAGGGCAGGGGAACACTGAAGCTTTCTTT. It encodes CASSLGQGNTEAFF.

This clone has just one count. The chain combines TRBV2 with TRBJ2-2; tentatively, D is TRBD2 (6 bases). The CDR3 runs to 13 residues. Germline CDR1 is SNHLY and CDR2 is FYNNEI. Trimming left V 6 bases short and J 7 bases short, with 12 bases between. The CDR3 spells CASRDYGGGELFF. For the CDR3, the DNA is TGTGCCAGCAGGGACTACGGTGGCGGGGAGCTGTTTTTT. The full variable domain, its missing parts supplied by reference TRBV2 and TRBJ2-2, is EPEVTQTPSHQVTQMGQEVILRCVPISNHLYFYWYRQILGQKVEFLVSFYNNEISEKSEIFDDQFSVERPDGSNFTLKIRSTKLEDSAMYFCASRDYGGGELFFGEGSRLTVL.

The CDR3 here is CASSLGQGTERGYTF. The CDR3 bases are TGTGCCAGCAGCTTGGGACAGGGTACGGAGCGTGGCTACACCTTC. The rearrangement links TRBV5-5 to TRBJ1-2; 7 bases agree with TRBD1. This CDR3 is 15 amino acids long. The germline gives CDR1 SGHKS, CDR2 YYEKEE (reference sequence). The V and J ends lost 0 bases and 7 bases, in that order; junction bases with no gene match: 9.

This clone was recorded once. The rearrangement joins TRBV5-4 to TRBJ1-3; TRBD1 matches at 8 bases. J lost 4 bases, V lost 4 bases, and 1 base had no gene match. CDR1 is SGHNT and CDR2 is YYREEE in the germline V gene (reference sequence). CDR3 size: 13 residues. The CDR3 DNA sequence: TGTGCCAGCAGCGGGGACAGGGGAAACACCATATATTTT. Protein: CASSGDRGNTIYF.